The 14 T cell receptor beta chains reported below all come from one sample, sequenced in a study of post-analysis software for immune sequencing data. Study-wide points: A handful of TRBV segments were significantly more frequent in patients than in controls. TRBV5-6, TRBV5-1 and TRBV20-1 were among these segments.

Unique molecular identifiers were carried by the TCR beta cDNA libraries. In TCRdb, the PCR reads were re-called with MiXCR into one record per CDR3 protein. This table has hundreds of thousands of distinct CDR3 sequences, roughly 38% appearing once. These TCRs' antigens remain unknown. What was sequenced was blood. These receptors were collected from a girl between 5 and 17 years old with multiple sclerosis.

The DNA of the CDR3 is TGTGCCAGCAGCCCCGGGATGGGGGAGGTCCTCATGAACACTGAAGCTTTCTTT. Translated: CASSPGMGEVLMNTEAFF. This chain joins TRBV12-3 or TRBV12-4 and TRBJ1-1; maybe TRBD1 (5 bases). V was trimmed by 6 bases and J by 0 bases, leaving 23 bases between them. The CDR3 has 18 amino acids.

CDR3 nucleotides: TGTGCCAGCAGCGGGACGGACTATAATGAAAAACTGTTTTTT. Translating it yields CASSGTDYNEKLFF. The chain uses TRBV6-2 or TRBV6-3 and TRBJ1-4, with D possibly TRBD1 on 5 matching bases. Germline values: CDR1 MNHEY, CDR2 SVGEGT. V lost 6 bases to trimming and J lost 4 bases, with 12 bases between them. The CDR3 is 14 amino acids.

The chain links TRBV20-1 to TRBJ2-4; unclear D gene. V was cut by 2 bases and J by 0 bases, with 8 bases left in between. CDR1 and CDR2 (germline): DFQATT, SNEGSKA (reference sequence). The CDR3 totals 14 residues. The CDR3 DNA reads as TGCAGTGCTAGATCCTACATAGCCAAAAACATTCAGTACTTC. Amino acid sequence: CSARSYIAKNIQYF.

This sequence joins TRBV6-2 or TRBV6-3 and TRBJ1-2; possibly TRBD1 for D (5 bases). The V gene lost 6 bases and the J gene lost 6 bases, with 11 bases spanning the gap. Looked up from germline, CDR1 is MNHEY and CDR2 is SVGEGT. This CDR3 region has 12 residues. CDR3 coding DNA: TGTGCCAGCAGCCGGGACGGCGATGGCTACACCTTC. It translates to CASSRDGDGYTF.

This clonotype was seen only a few times. This chain uses TRBV12-3 or TRBV12-4 with TRBJ2-7; D perhaps matches TRBD2 (5 bases). The CDR3 loop spans 15 amino acids. The V and J ends lost 4 bases and 4 bases respectively, with 17 bases between them. CDR3: CASSSSGIHQYEQYF. The CDR3 DNA follows: TGTGCCAGCAGTTCTTCCGGGATCCACCAATACGAGCAGTACTTC.

The V gene is TRBV29-1, the J gene TRBJ1-2; no reliable D call. The length of the CDR3 is 14 residues. Germline V gene sequence: CDR1 SQVTM, CDR2 ANQGSEA. The V end lost 1 base, the J end lost 5 bases, and 14 bases lay between the germline ends. The CDR3 coding sequence is TGCAGCGTTGAAGTCAAAGGCGGCTTATATGGCTACACCTTC. Translating gives CSVEVKGGLYGYTF.

The rearrangement links TRBV29-1 to TRBJ1-1; D ambiguous. The ends were cut back, 5 bases at V and 1 base at J, with 8 bases in the middle. The CDR3 consists of 12 residues. Germline CDR1 reads SQVTM; CDR2 reads ANQGSEA. CDR3 sequence reads: CSVTRGNTEAFF. DNA of the CDR3: TGCAGCGTTACCCGCGGGAACACTGAAGCTTTCTTT.

The chain joins TRBV20-1 to TRBJ1-1; weak D call: TRBD1 (5 bases). V lost 5 bases to trimming and J lost 1 base, with 8 bases between them. CDR1 and CDR2 from the germline V gene are DFQATT and SNEGSKA (reference sequence). The CDR3 covers 12 residues. The CDR3 DNA follows: TGCAGTGCTCCCGACAGGAACACTGAAGCTTTCTTT. This sequence encodes CSAPDRNTEAFF.

This clonotype was recorded a few times. The rearrangement links TRBV7-3 to TRBJ2-2; D uncertain. CDR1 is SGHTA, CDR2 FQGTGA, per germline. The CDR3 runs to 13 residues. Between the trimmed V and J ends, which lost 0 bases and 5 bases, there was a span of 4 bases. CDR3 sequence: CASSLTGTGELFF. CDR3 sequence (DNA): TGTGCCAGCAGCTTAACAGGGACCGGGGAGCTGTTTTTT.

The rearrangement uses TRBV5-1 and TRBJ1-2; D gene ambiguous. The CDR3 has 17 residues. Deletions cut 3 bases from V and 8 bases from J, with 26 bases between. The V gene's germline CDR1 is SGHRS and CDR2 YFSETQ. In DNA form, the CDR3 reads TGCGCCAGCAGCTGGGAGACCCTCACGGACGCAGTATACGGCTACACCTTC. Protein sequence: CASSWETLTDAVYGYTF.

The chain couples TRBV27 to TRBJ2-5; TRBD1 is a possible D gene (6 bases). The V end lost 6 bases, the J end lost 5 bases, and 16 bases lay between the germline ends. Germline assignment: CDR1 MNHEY and CDR2 SMNVEV (reference sequence). The CDR3 spans 14 residues. The CDR3: CASRAQGFGETQYF. The CDR3 DNA is TGTGCCAGCAGGGCCCAGGGGTTCGGGGAGACCCAGTACTTC.

Only a few counts were recorded for this clonotype. Here the CDR3 reads CASSRYPDSSYEQYF. CDR3 coding DNA: TGTGCCAGCTCCCGGTATCCGGACAGCTCCTACGAGCAGTACTTC. This chain joins TRBV27 and TRBJ2-7; possible D gene TRBD1, 6 bases. Germline CDR1 MNHEY, CDR2 SMNVEV (reference sequence). The length of the CDR3 is 15 residues. Trimming left V 8 bases short and J 0 bases short, with 17 bases between.

This clonotype was picked up a small number of times. The chain is built from TRBV20-1 and TRBJ1-6, with a weak D call TRBD1 (6 bases). V lost 3 bases and J 10 bases, leaving 19 bases between the germline ends. The CDR3 has 15 amino acids. Germline loops: CDR1 DFQATT, CDR2 SNEGSKA (reference sequence). DNA of the CDR3: TGCAGTGCTAGCCTCGTGGGGGGCCAGGCGTCACCCCTCCACTTT. Its protein is CSASLVGGQASPLHF.

The J gene is TRBJ2-3, the V gene TRBV10-3, with D unclear. This CDR3 spans 12 amino acids. Germline loops: CDR1 ENHRY, CDR2 SYGVKD. The ends were cut back, 6 bases at V and 4 bases at J, with 8 bases in the middle. The CDR3 nucleotides are TGTGCCATCAGAAGTGTTGCAGATACGCAGTATTTT. This codes for CAIRSVADTQYF.